This T cell receptor beta chain appears in the sequencing data of a study of blood T cell repertoires in COVID-19. About the research overall: Specimens from acute and convalescent COVID-19 originated in the United States, Italy and Spain. T cells, B-cell-depleted T cells, or PBMCs supplied cDNA or gDNA.

In the original analysis: Nucleated cell number was recorded as an estimate derived from reference gene primer amplification. Profiled with immunoSEQ multiplex PCR; TCRdb holds only in-frame clones, not every one. V and J calls plus clone size are reproduced from that table; the DNA served to infer D and trimming. The table has about 220,000 clones, approximately 86% seen once; the top ten hold about 3.9%. The CDR3 covers 15 residues. Germline lookup yields CDR1 SGHVS and CDR2 FQNEAQ. V was pared by 5 bases and J by 0 bases, with 11 bases between. The sample consisted of peripheral blood. The clonotype comes from a woman aged 80 or older with acute or convalescent COVID-19. The J gene is TRBJ1-3, the V gene TRBV7-8; D might be TRBD1 (6 bases). CDR3 residues: CASSQGTTSGNTIYF. The DNA for the CDR3 is TGTGCCAGCAGCCAAGGGACAACCTCTGGAAACACCATATATTTT.